One sample yielded the 6 T cell receptor beta chains listed below, sequenced in a study of beta chain features in type 1 diabetes. The study, taken as a whole, reports: Type 1 diabetes patients had moderately but significantly shorter TCRB CDR3s in all four CD4+ subsets.

Expressed TCRB transcripts were sequenced, since all the RNA that had been isolated was reverse transcribed. The table came from immunoSEQ multiplex PCR; TCRdb's copy has only in-frame clones and leaves some out. The repertoire holds around 150,000 clones, with about 9% as singletons. These receptors lack a known antigen. The sample taken for sequencing was central memory CD4+ T cells from blood. The origin of the receptors is a woman in her 30s with type 1 diabetes.

This clone showed up just a few times. V and J are TRBV6-1 and TRBJ2-4, with unresolved D. V lost 1 base, J lost 7 bases, and 11 bases lay in between. Germline values: CDR1 MNHNS, CDR2 SASEGT. The CDR3 has 14 amino acids. The CDR3 bases are TGTGCCAGCAGTGAAGGGGCGCCACTTAACATTCAGTACTTC. This sequence encodes CASSEGAPLNIQYF.

This sequence joins TRBV19 and TRBJ1-2; D not resolved. Trimming removed 9 bases from V and 0 bases from J, with 11 bases in between. Germline V gives CDR1 LNHDA, CDR2 SQIVND (reference sequence). The CDR3 is 13 amino acids. For the CDR3, the DNA is TGTGCCAGCGAACACCAGACTAACTATGGCTACACCTTC. The encoded protein is CASEHQTNYGYTF. The entire variable domain, with the rest obtained from reference TRBV19 and TRBJ1-2, is as follows: DGGITQSPKYLFRKEGQNVTLSCEQNLNHDAMYWYRQDPGQGLRLIYYSQIVNDFQKGDIAEGYSVSREKKESFPLTVTSAQKNPTAFYLCASEHQTNYGYTFGSGTRLTVV.

The V call is TRBV28, the J call TRBJ2-2; D might be TRBD2 (5 bases). Germline CDR1 MDHEN, CDR2 SYDVKM. This CDR3 region has 15 residues. V was pared by 2 bases and J by 4 bases, with 11 bases between. The CDR3 region is CASSLGGSSTGELFF. Written as DNA, the CDR3 is TGTGCCAGCAGTTTAGGTGGGAGCTCCACCGGGGAGCTGTTTTTT.

There are a few counts of this clone. The chain uses TRBV29-1 and TRBJ1-1; a weak D match, TRBD1 (5 bases). The germline V and J ends were trimmed by 3 bases and 0 bases, with 11 bases remaining between them. The CDR3 extends over 14 amino acids. Germline V gives CDR1 SQVTM, CDR2 ANQGSEA. The CDR3 sequence: CSVDGGSMNTEAFF. CDR3 sequence (DNA): TGCAGCGTTGATGGGGGGAGTATGAACACTGAAGCTTTCTTT. The whole variable domain, remainder taken from reference TRBV29-1 and TRBJ1-1, is SAVISQKPSRDICQRGTSLTIQCQVDSQVTMMFWYRQQPGQSLTLIATANQGSEATYESGFVIDKFPISRPNLTFSTLTVSNMSPEDSSIYLCSVDGGSMNTEAFFGQGTRLTVV.

This clone has more than one count but fewer than ten. V is TRBV30 and J is TRBJ1-5, with no clear D. V lost 3 bases and J 8 bases, leaving 26 bases between the germline ends. The CDR3 consists of 17 residues. CDR1 is GTSNPN, CDR2 SVGIG, per germline (reference sequence). In nucleotides, the CDR3 is TGTGCCTGGAGCATCCACCTGATCTCTGGCACCTTGGAGCCCCAGCATTTT. Its translation is CAWSIHLISGTLEPQHF.

Only a few counts were recorded for this clone. This rearrangement joins TRBV7-9 to TRBJ2-3; D gene uncertain. The germline V and J ends were trimmed by 0 bases and 5 bases, with 12 bases remaining between them. The CDR3 totals 15 residues. Germline CDR1 SEHNR, CDR2 FQNEAQ (reference sequence). CDR3 residues: CASSLAETVRDTQYF. In DNA, the CDR3 is TGTGCCAGCAGCTTAGCGGAGACTGTGCGAGATACGCAGTATTTT.